This T cell receptor (beta chain) comes out of a study of technical replicates of blood from several donors (dated by TCRdb to about 2017). V and J lose 7 bases and 3 bases, and a span of 19 bases separates them. Including the terminal cysteine and phenylalanine, the CDR3 comprises 14 residues. This entry keeps only the CDR3 DNA: 42 bases, framed from base 1. Per the germline V gene, SQVTM is the CDR1 and ANQGSEA is the CDR2. The library was obtained by the immunoSEQ multiplex PCR assay. TCRdb's version of the immuneACCESS table is confined to in-frame rearrangements and falls short of the full clone set. An unresolved V gene accounts for under half of the shortfall where checked; the remainder is of unknown origin. The sample data list roughly 68,000 clones, and 90% to 95% of these were observed just once. In total, the top ten clones hold 4.7% of the sample. Comments on this clone: Its binding antigen is unknown. Qualities for individual bases were not recorded, and no much larger clone is one base off.

The sequenced sample was PBMCs. The chain couples TRBV29-1 to TRBJ2-7; the D segment could be TRBD2, given 6 matching bases. This clonotype was obtained from a human donor in good health. Some clones in this sample may be carry-over from other donors' samples. The DNA reads TGCAGCGCCACCACTGTTTGGGGAGGCTACGAGCAGTACTTC. This gives the protein CSATTVWGGYEQYF.